This TCR beta chain is from a study of blood T cells in healthy people across ages. Study findings and constraints: A strong correlation was found between TCR beta diversity and the percentage of naive T cells. Researchers deemed the diversity estimates from one million T cells underestimates.

For the second PCR, which ran for about 7 to 11 cycles, a sample-barcoded 5' primer and a J-beta primer mix were used. TCRdb analysed the 5' RACE reads with MiXCR anew, one entry per CDR3 protein. The sample records some 670,000 distinct CDR3 sequences, about 51% being singletons. This clonotype was seen only once. What it binds is not known. Sequencing was carried out using blood. The clonotype originates from a woman aged 80 or older in good health.

CDR3: CASSVSHSLPYGYTF. Here the CDR3 DNA reads TGTGCCAGCAGTGTGTCCCACAGCCTACCCTATGGCTACACCTTC. V gene TRBV6-1 combines with J gene TRBJ1-2; D unresolved. Germline V CDR1 and CDR2: MNHNS, SASEGT. CDR3 length: 15 residues. V was shortened by 4 bases and J by 4 bases, with 16 bases between the two germline ends.